A selection of T cell receptor beta chains follows, all from one sample in a study of cytomegalovirus exposure and HLA in healthy donors. Measured with immunoSEQ multiplex PCR; TCRdb has only the in-frame clones, and not every one. The sample holds about 160,000 clones, 75% to 90% seen once. Sequenced material: PBMCs. The source is a girl aged 2 to 9 in good health and CMV-seropositive. Each CDR3 is given with its conserved first and last residue. The order of the fields is J gene, D gene, V gene, clone size, CDR3 DNA, CDR3 protein. The D gene is left open where the match is weak. Some rows have no size entry. The others give once, few or many, or a class for an expanded clone.

j_gene: TRBJ2-2
d_gene: -
v_gene: TRBV5-1
abundance: -
CDR3nt: TGCGCCAGCAACTTCGGGACTCTATCTAACACCGGGGAGCTGTTTTTT
CDR3aa: CASNFGTLSNTGELFF

j_gene: TRBJ2-1
d_gene: -
v_gene: TRBV29-1
abundance: -
CDR3nt: TGCAGCCTTAATGACGGGTTTGAAGATGAGCAGTTCTTC
CDR3aa: CSLNDGFEDEQFF

j_gene: TRBJ2-7
d_gene: -
v_gene: TRBV1
abundance: -
CDR3nt: TGCACCAGCAGCCAACTTAACCGAATTCTCGAGGAAAGCGAGCAGTACTTC
CDR3aa: CTSSQLNRILEESEQYF

j_gene: TRBJ1-3
d_gene: -
v_gene: TRBV15
abundance: -
CDR3nt: TGTGCCACCAGCAGAGGGGAGCCTGGAAACACCATATATTTT
CDR3aa: CATSRGEPGNTIYF

j_gene: TRBJ1-5
d_gene: -
v_gene: TRBV7-2
abundance: -
CDR3nt: TGTGCCAGCAGCTTAAATTACTTCGGCGGGCGTCAGCCCCAGCATTTT
CDR3aa: CASSLNYFGGRQPQHF

j_gene: TRBJ1-1
d_gene: -
v_gene: TRBV27
abundance: once
CDR3nt: TGTGCCAGCAGTTTAGAGGGTCTAGACACTGAAGCTTTCTTT
CDR3aa: CASSLEGLDTEAFF

j_gene: TRBJ1-1
d_gene: TRBD1
v_gene: TRBV6-6
abundance: -
CDR3nt: TGTGCCAGCAGTTACTCGCCGGGACAGGGAGTTGAAGCTTTCTTT
CDR3aa: CASSYSPGQGVEAFF

j_gene: TRBJ1-2
d_gene: -
v_gene: TRBV5-6
abundance: -
CDR3nt: TGTGCCAGCAGCCCCCAGGCTCGTAACTATGGCTACACCTTC
CDR3aa: CASSPQARNYGYTF

j_gene: TRBJ1-1
d_gene: -
v_gene: TRBV19
abundance: -
CDR3nt: TGTGCCAGTAGCTACCGGGAAATAGAAGCTTTCTTT
CDR3aa: CASSYREIEAFF

j_gene: TRBJ1-2
d_gene: TRBD1
v_gene: TRBV19
abundance: -
CDR3nt: TGTGCCAGTAGTATAAAAGGGGGCGCGGACTATGGCTACACCTTC
CDR3aa: CASSIKGGADYGYTF

j_gene: TRBJ2-5
d_gene: -
v_gene: TRBV27
abundance: -
CDR3nt: TGTGCCAGCAGTTCGGGTCTCGGGACCCAGTACTTC
CDR3aa: CASSSGLGTQYF

j_gene: TRBJ2-1
d_gene: TRBD2
v_gene: TRBV5-1
abundance: -
CDR3nt: TGCGCCAGCAGCGGACTGGCGGGAGGCTTCAATGAGCAGTTCTTC
CDR3aa: CASSGLAGGFNEQFF

j_gene: TRBJ1-5
d_gene: -
v_gene: TRBV15
abundance: -
CDR3nt: TGTGCCACCAGCAGAGACAGGGCCACCACCAACAATCAGCCCCAGCATTTT
CDR3aa: CATSRDRATTNNQPQHF

j_gene: TRBJ1-5
d_gene: -
v_gene: TRBV6-1
abundance: -
CDR3nt: TGTGCCAGCAGTGAAAAGGGGGGGCAGCCCCAGCATTTT
CDR3aa: CASSEKGGQPQHF

j_gene: TRBJ2-1
d_gene: -
v_gene: TRBV4-1
abundance: -
CDR3nt: TGCGCCAGCAGCCCCCGAGGGCAGCGGTCCTACAATGAGCAGTTCTTC
CDR3aa: CASSPRGQRSYNEQFF

j_gene: TRBJ2-3
d_gene: TRBD2
v_gene: TRBV9
abundance: -
CDR3nt: TGTGCCAGCAGCCCGGGACTAGCGGACACAGATACGCAGTATTTT
CDR3aa: CASSPGLADTDTQYF

j_gene: TRBJ1-1
d_gene: -
v_gene: TRBV30
abundance: -
CDR3nt: TGTGCCTGGAGTACCCGACGGGGGGGCACTGAAGCTTTCTTT
CDR3aa: CAWSTRRGGTEAFF

j_gene: TRBJ1-5
d_gene: -
v_gene: TRBV4-1
abundance: -
CDR3nt: TGCGCCAGCAGCCAAGAGGGGGGTCAGCCCCAGCATTTT
CDR3aa: CASSQEGGQPQHF

j_gene: TRBJ2-1
d_gene: TRBD2
v_gene: TRBV29-1
abundance: -
CDR3nt: TGCAGCGTTGATCCCCGGGCTCGGGCGGGGGATGAGCAGTTCTTC
CDR3aa: CSVDPRARAGDEQFF

j_gene: TRBJ2-2
d_gene: -
v_gene: TRBV5-1
abundance: -
CDR3nt: TGCGCCAGCAGCTTATCCGACTTCTCCGGGGAGCTGTTTTTT
CDR3aa: CASSLSDFSGELFF

j_gene: TRBJ2-1
d_gene: TRBD2
v_gene: TRBV10-1
abundance: -
CDR3nt: TGCGCCAGCAACCCTAGCGGGAGTGGCGAGCAGTTCTTC
CDR3aa: CASNPSGSGEQFF

j_gene: TRBJ2-5
d_gene: -
v_gene: TRBV11-2
abundance: -
CDR3nt: TGTGCCAGCAGCTTGGCACAGGGAGAGACCCAGTACTTC
CDR3aa: CASSLAQGETQYF

j_gene: TRBJ1-1
d_gene: TRBD1
v_gene: TRBV5-1
abundance: once
CDR3nt: TGCGCCAGCAGTACCGGGACAGGGGTAGCTTTCTTT
CDR3aa: CASSTGTGVAFF

j_gene: TRBJ2-3
d_gene: TRBD1
v_gene: TRBV14
abundance: few
CDR3nt: TGTGCCAGCAGCCAACCCGCTAACAGGGGGCGCGGAGCAGATACGCAGTATTTT
CDR3aa: CASSQPANRGRGADTQYF

j_gene: TRBJ1-1
d_gene: -
v_gene: TRBV9
abundance: -
CDR3nt: TGTGCCAGCAGTTCTCCTATTTCCAACAGAACTGAAGCTTTCTTT
CDR3aa: CASSSPISNRTEAFF

j_gene: TRBJ1-1
d_gene: TRBD1
v_gene: TRBV5-4
abundance: -
CDR3nt: TGTGCCAGCAGCCTCCGGACAGGGGGAGACACTGAAGCTTTCTTT
CDR3aa: CASSLRTGGDTEAFF

j_gene: TRBJ2-3
d_gene: TRBD2
v_gene: TRBV5-8
abundance: -
CDR3nt: TGTGCCAGCAGCTTAGGACTAGCGGGAGTGGCAGATACGCAGTATTTT
CDR3aa: CASSLGLAGVADTQYF

j_gene: TRBJ2-1
d_gene: TRBD2
v_gene: TRBV18
abundance: -
CDR3nt: TGTGCCAGCTCACTCATAGCGGGAGTAGGTGTGGATGAGCAGTTCTTC
CDR3aa: CASSLIAGVGVDEQFF

j_gene: TRBJ2-2
d_gene: -
v_gene: TRBV5-6
abundance: -
CDR3nt: TGTGCCAGCAGCTTGGAGAGTACGATCCACACCGGGGAGCTGTTTTTT
CDR3aa: CASSLESTIHTGELFF

j_gene: TRBJ1-3
d_gene: -
v_gene: TRBV19
abundance: -
CDR3nt: TGTGCCAGTAGTATTACGGAGTACTCTGGAAACACCATATATTTT
CDR3aa: CASSITEYSGNTIYF

j_gene: TRBJ2-1
d_gene: TRBD2
v_gene: TRBV7-6
abundance: -
CDR3nt: TGTGCCAGCAGCTTAGTAGCGGGGATCGGAGGTGAGCAGTTCTTC
CDR3aa: CASSLVAGIGGEQFF

j_gene: TRBJ2-3
d_gene: TRBD2
v_gene: TRBV5-1
abundance: -
CDR3nt: TGCGCCAGCAGCTTAGGGACTAGCGGGAAAAACACAGATACGCAGTATTTT
CDR3aa: CASSLGTSGKNTDTQYF

j_gene: TRBJ1-5
d_gene: -
v_gene: TRBV30
abundance: -
CDR3nt: TGTGCCTGGAGTTTAACACAGAATCAGCCCCAGCATTTT
CDR3aa: CAWSLTQNQPQHF

j_gene: TRBJ2-3
d_gene: -
v_gene: TRBV28
abundance: -
CDR3nt: TGTGCCAGCAGTTTAGGCAGGGGAAGGACAGATACGCAGTATTTT
CDR3aa: CASSLGRGRTDTQYF

j_gene: TRBJ2-5
d_gene: TRBD2
v_gene: TRBV4-2
abundance: -
CDR3nt: TGTGCCAGCAGCCAAGGCCTAGCGGGAGGGGGGGAGACCCAGTACTTC
CDR3aa: CASSQGLAGGGETQYF

j_gene: TRBJ2-5
d_gene: TRBD2
v_gene: TRBV7-9
abundance: -
CDR3nt: TGTTCCAGCAGCTTAGGGCACCTAGCGGGATGGAAAGAGACCCAGTACTTC
CDR3aa: CSSSLGHLAGWKETQYF

j_gene: TRBJ1-1
d_gene: -
v_gene: TRBV30
abundance: -
CDR3nt: TGTGCCTGGAGCGCCCCTCCTACAGCTTTCTTT
CDR3aa: CAWSAPPTAFF

j_gene: TRBJ2-7
d_gene: TRBD1
v_gene: TRBV6-5
abundance: -
CDR3nt: TGTGCCAGCAGTTACTCGGGGGACAGCGCCTACGAGCAGTACTTC
CDR3aa: CASSYSGDSAYEQYF

j_gene: TRBJ1-2
d_gene: -
v_gene: TRBV7-8
abundance: -
CDR3nt: TGTGCCAGCACCCCGAGGGCTAACTATGGCTACACCTTC
CDR3aa: CASTPRANYGYTF

j_gene: TRBJ2-7
d_gene: -
v_gene: TRBV30
abundance: -
CDR3nt: TGTGCCTGGAAGGACATCTACGAGCAGTACTTC
CDR3aa: CAWKDIYEQYF

j_gene: TRBJ1-3
d_gene: TRBD1
v_gene: TRBV27
abundance: -
CDR3nt: TGTGCCAGCAGTGTACAGGGGAGTAACACCATATATTTT
CDR3aa: CASSVQGSNTIYF

j_gene: TRBJ2-5
d_gene: -
v_gene: TRBV5-1
abundance: -
CDR3nt: TGCGCCAGCAGCAGCGGGACACCCAGGGAGACCCAGTACTTC
CDR3aa: CASSSGTPRETQYF

j_gene: TRBJ2-1
d_gene: TRBD2
v_gene: TRBV5-1
abundance: -
CDR3nt: TGCGCCAGCAGCTTCAGAAGCGGGAGAAACTACAATGAGCAGTTCTTC
CDR3aa: CASSFRSGRNYNEQFF

j_gene: TRBJ1-3
d_gene: TRBD1
v_gene: TRBV13
abundance: -
CDR3nt: TGTGCCAGCAGCCAAGACAGGGCTGGAAACACCATATATTTT
CDR3aa: CASSQDRAGNTIYF

j_gene: TRBJ2-5
d_gene: -
v_gene: TRBV10-2
abundance: -
CDR3nt: TGCGCCAGCAGTGACAGGGCCGGCCTAAAAGAGACCCAGTACTTC
CDR3aa: CASSDRAGLKETQYF

j_gene: TRBJ2-7
d_gene: -
v_gene: TRBV2
abundance: -
CDR3nt: TGTGCCAGCAGTTATGGGGAGGCCTACGAGCAGTACTTC
CDR3aa: CASSYGEAYEQYF

j_gene: TRBJ2-1
d_gene: -
v_gene: TRBV5-8
abundance: -
CDR3nt: TGTGCCAGCAGCTCAGGGTTGGTTTATGACAATGAGCAGTTCTTC
CDR3aa: CASSSGLVYDNEQFF

j_gene: TRBJ1-1
d_gene: -
v_gene: TRBV30
abundance: -
CDR3nt: TGTGCCTGGAGGGCGGATGGTGGAACTGAAGCTTTCTTT
CDR3aa: CAWRADGGTEAFF

j_gene: TRBJ2-7
d_gene: TRBD2
v_gene: TRBV11-3
abundance: -
CDR3nt: TGTGCCAGCAGCTGGGGCCCAGAGATAGCGGGCTACGAGCAGTACTTC
CDR3aa: CASSWGPEIAGYEQYF

j_gene: TRBJ2-1
d_gene: TRBD2
v_gene: TRBV5-1
abundance: once
CDR3nt: TGCGCCAGCAGCTTACCTAGCGGGTACAATGAGCAGTTCTTC
CDR3aa: CASSLPSGYNEQFF

j_gene: TRBJ2-5
d_gene: TRBD2
v_gene: TRBV29-1
abundance: -
CDR3nt: TGCAGCGCTTCGACTAGCGGGGTCCAAGAGACCCAGTACTTC
CDR3aa: CSASTSGVQETQYF

j_gene: TRBJ2-1
d_gene: -
v_gene: TRBV30
abundance: once
CDR3nt: TGTGCCTGGCGAGGGAGCAATGAGCAGTTCTTC
CDR3aa: CAWRGSNEQFF

j_gene: TRBJ1-1
d_gene: -
v_gene: TRBV7-9
abundance: -
CDR3nt: TGTGCCAGCAGCTGGGGAACAGGAAGCACTGAAGCTTTCTTT
CDR3aa: CASSWGTGSTEAFF

j_gene: TRBJ2-1
d_gene: TRBD2
v_gene: TRBV7-9
abundance: -
CDR3nt: TGTGCCAGCAGCTTCCCTAGCGGCTACAATGAGCAGTTCTTC
CDR3aa: CASSFPSGYNEQFF

j_gene: TRBJ1-2
d_gene: -
v_gene: TRBV25-1
abundance: -
CDR3nt: TGTGCCAGCAGGATGTCTTTGGCGGGCTATGGCTACACCTTC
CDR3aa: CASRMSLAGYGYTF

j_gene: TRBJ2-5
d_gene: -
v_gene: TRBV30
abundance: once
CDR3nt: TGTGCCTGGAGCCCTTCAGGGGAGACCCAGTACTTC
CDR3aa: CAWSPSGETQYF

j_gene: TRBJ2-7
d_gene: TRBD1
v_gene: TRBV6-5
abundance: once
CDR3nt: TGTGCCAGCAAATCCCCAACAGGGGCCTACGAGCAGTACTTC
CDR3aa: CASKSPTGAYEQYF

j_gene: TRBJ1-3
d_gene: -
v_gene: TRBV30
abundance: -
CDR3nt: TGTGCCTGGAGGGCGCAGGGATCCTCTGGAAACACCATATATTTT
CDR3aa: CAWRAQGSSGNTIYF

j_gene: TRBJ2-7
d_gene: -
v_gene: TRBV25-1
abundance: -
CDR3nt: TGTGCCAGCAGTGCCCAAGGCGGGACAGCCTACGAGCAGTACTTC
CDR3aa: CASSAQGGTAYEQYF